This T cell receptor (beta chain) appears in the sequencing data of a study of vaccination effects on CD4 cells after COVID-19. Findings and limits, study-wide: There was marked clonal contraction among infection- and vaccine-induced clones late after vaccination.

Ahead of sequencing, the ViraFEST assay grew antigen-specific CD4+ T cells using viral peptide pools. Scientists isolated CD4+ T cells after an approximately 10-day culture period ended. SARS-CoV-2 infection was confirmed by PCR in the person between March and December 2020. About this clone itself: Its cognate antigen is unknown.

The CDR3 is made up of 15 amino acids. V lost 1 base and J lost 4, with 11 bases in between. Germline CDR1 SGHTA, CDR2 FQGNSA. Assay used: immunoSEQ multiplex PCR; TCRdb lists only in-frame clones, some missing. The data show roughly 26,000 clones, roughly 74% seen once. This clonotype was sampled from a human donor who had a prior SARS-CoV-2 infection. V and J are TRBV7-2 and TRBJ2-1, with D tentatively TRBD2 (5 bases). The source was CD4+ T cells from PBMCs cultured with HCoV-NL63 spike peptides, collected before COVID-19 vaccination. The CDR3 coding sequence is TGTGCCAGCAGCTTAGTTGGAGGAGATTACAATGAGCAGTTCTTC. Translated: CASSLVGGDYNEQFF.